This T cell receptor (beta chain) derives from a study of PD-1 blockade in classical Hodgkin lymphoma. Across the study: Patients in the cohort were put on intravenous nivolumab, 3 mg/kg every 2 weeks.

Unmatched junction bases numbered 10, after V lost 4 bases and J lost 2 bases. Germline V CDR1 and CDR2: WSHSY, SAAADI. The CDR3 is 17 amino acids. Each patient relapsed following autologous stem cell transplantation, and prior brentuximab vedotin exposure differed. Worth noting for this clone: What it binds is unknown.

Study results and limitations: Complete responders entered with baseline diversity on par with newly diagnosed patients, the results showed. No one has yet defined what causes the repertoire differences, which may be disease activity or prior therapy. Reported baseline diversity: healthy donors highest, relapsed/refractory patients lowest.

Measured with immunoSEQ multiplex PCR; TCRdb has only the in-frame clones, and not every one. The profile covers about 85,000 clones, with over 90% appearing a single time and about 2.6% taken by the ten largest. The sequence was collected from a human donor with classical Hodgkin lymphoma. The sequencing used peripheral blood mononuclear cells (PBMCs), collected before the second cycle of nivolumab. V and J are TRBV10-2 and TRBJ1-2, with 10 bases that match TRBD1. The CDR3 region is CASSGWTGGTLNYGYTF. The CDR3 DNA reads as TGCGCCAGCAGTGGATGGACAGGGGGAACCTTGAACTATGGCTACACCTTC.